This TCR beta chain is from a study of blood T cell repertoires in COVID-19. The wider study: Sites in the United States, Italy and Spain provided acute and convalescent COVID-19 samples.

Produced via immunoSEQ multiplex PCR; TCRdb's table is partial and in-frame only. Of tens of thousands of clones in the sample, about 81% were seen once. This clonotype was obtained from a man between 65 and 79 years old with active COVID-19. Sample: peripheral blood.

This chain's CDR3 is CASSIKGGGTGELFF. For the CDR3, the DNA is TGTGCCAGCAGCATTAAGGGCGGAGGCACCGGGGAGCTGTTTTTT. The gene calls are TRBV7-9 and TRBJ2-2, with D maybe TRBD2 (5 bases). The CDR3 is made up of 15 amino acids. CDR1 is SEHNR and CDR2 is FQNEAQ in the germline V gene (reference sequence). Trimming left V 5 bases short and J 4 bases short, with 14 bases between.